This passage covers 15 T cell receptor beta chains from one sample sequenced in a study of cytomegalovirus exposure and HLA in healthy donors. PCR was performed using 60 Vbeta and 13 Jbeta primers. Some clones are missing from TCRdb's copy, which holds only in-frame ones; the method was immunoSEQ multiplex PCR. The sample has 150,000 or so clones; approximately 80% are singletons. Sequenced sample: PBMCs. The receptors derive from a male donor in good health and CMV-seropositive.

V and J are TRBV2 and TRBJ1-3; possibly TRBD1 for D (6 bases). This CDR3 contains 15 residues. Looked up from germline, CDR1 is SNHLY and CDR2 is FYNNEI. V shed 1 base and J shed 4 bases, with 11 bases lying between them. CDR3 sequence: CASSEEAGEGNTIYF. CDR3 nucleotides: TGTGCCAGCAGTGAAGAGGCAGGGGAAGGAAACACCATATATTTT.

CDR3 sequence (DNA): TGTGCCAGCAGCAGTACGGGACAGGGGTTGACTGAAGCTTTCTTT. Its protein product is CASSSTGQGLTEAFF. This chain uses TRBV5-5 with TRBJ1-1; 10 bases align to TRBD1. The germline V gene has CDR1 SGHKS and CDR2 YYEKEE (reference sequence). The CDR3 has 15 amino acids. V gave up 4 bases and J gave up 5 bases; unmatched junction bases: 8.

As for this clone: A junction boundary mismatches the germline segment, possibly from a read error. This rearrangement joins TRBV28 to TRBJ2-7; 9 bases are shared with TRBD1. There are 15 residues in the CDR3. CDR1 is MDHEN, CDR2 SYDVKM, per germline. CDR3 bases: TGTGCCAGCAGCACGACAGGGGGTGTTTCCTACGAGCAATACTTC. It specifies CASSTTGGVSYEQYF.

The chain couples TRBV5-5 to TRBJ1-6, with TRBD1 identical over 7 bases. The germline V gene has CDR1 SGHKS and CDR2 YYEKEE (reference sequence). Losses at the gene ends were 7 bases for V and 4 bases for J; bases not matched to a gene: 2. The CDR3 extends over 13 amino acids. The CDR3: CASLQGYNSPLHF. CDR3 nucleotides: TGTGCCAGCTTACAGGGGTATAATTCACCCCTCCACTTT.

Regarding this clone: The junction departs from germline at one end; a sequencing error may be responsible. V is TRBV5-4 and J is TRBJ2-1; TRBD1 aligns across 7 bases. Per the germline V gene, CDR1 is SGHNT and CDR2 is YYREEE (reference sequence). CDR3 size: 14 residues. The CDR3 is CASSLEGGHREQFF. Here the CDR3 DNA reads TGTGCCAGCAGTTTGGAAGGGGGCCACAGAGAGCAGTTCTTC.

A word on this clone: The junction differs from germline at one of its ends, possibly a read error. The chain employs TRBV7-9 and TRBJ2-2; tentative D call: TRBD2 (7 bases). The CDR3 has 16 residues. Germline values: CDR1 SEHNR, CDR2 FQNEAQ (reference sequence). CDR3 in amino acids: CSSTPRGGPRTGELFF. For the CDR3, the DNA is TGTTCCAGCACCCCCAGGGGAGGGCCGAGGACCGGGGAGCTGTTTTTT.

The chain links TRBV28 to TRBJ1-1, with 7 bases lining up with TRBD1. J was trimmed by 7 bases and V by 5 bases; bases with no gene match: 4. Germline CDR1 is MDHEN and CDR2 is SYDVKM. The CDR3 is 12 residues long. This CDR3 reads CASSRQGDEAFF. The CDR3 DNA is TGTGCCAGCAGTCGACAGGGTGATGAAGCTTTCTTT.

The gene calls are TRBV6-5 and TRBJ2-1, with D possibly TRBD2 on 5 matching bases. CDR1 MNHEY and CDR2 SVGAGI come from the germline V gene. V shed 7 bases and J shed 3 bases, with 13 bases lying between them. This CDR3 comprises 14 residues. CDR3 DNA: TGTGCCAGCAATCCGGGATACAACTACAATGAGCAGTTCTTC. It is translated as CASNPGYNYNEQFF.

The V gene is TRBV9, the J gene TRBJ2-1; 15 bases agree with TRBD2. This CDR3 contains 18 residues. V was clipped by 0 bases and J by 4 bases; unmatched bases: 5. CDR1 and CDR2 from the germline V gene are SGDLS and YYNGEE. CDR3 residues: CASSVVGTSGRYYNEQFF. Here the CDR3 DNA reads TGTGCCAGCAGCGTAGTTGGGACTAGCGGGAGGTATTACAATGAGCAGTTCTTC.

J is TRBJ2-5 and V is TRBV7-6; 8 positions match TRBD2. Gene TRBJ2-7 matches the end of the DNA better, so the J call may be wrong. In germline, CDR1 is SGHVS, CDR2 FNYEAQ. The CDR3 runs to 15 residues. In DNA form, the CDR3 reads TGTGCCAGCAGCTTACGGGGGGGCCGGACCTACGAGCAGTACTTC. Its translation: CASSLRGGRTYEQYF.

This clone was detected a few times. This chain uses TRBV19 with TRBJ1-5; weak D call: TRBD1 (6 bases). This CDR3 contains 12 residues. V gave up 7 bases and J gave up 6 bases, with 10 bases separating them. CDR1 and CDR2 (germline): LNHDA, SQIVND (reference sequence). CDR3 residues: CASKDSFQPQHF. The DNA for the CDR3 is TGTGCCAGTAAGGACAGCTTTCAGCCCCAGCATTTT.

This chain links TRBV28 with TRBJ2-1; the match to TRBD2 covers 12 bases. Germline CDR1 and CDR2: MDHEN and SYDVKM. The CDR3 extends over 17 amino acids. Losses at the gene ends were 4 bases for V and 3 bases for J; bases not matched to a gene: 7. This CDR3 is CASSSKWTSGDYNEQFF. For the CDR3, the DNA is TGTGCCAGCAGTTCTAAATGGACTAGCGGGGACTACAATGAGCAGTTCTTC.

Only a few counts were recorded for this clone. The chain has TRBV30 and TRBJ1-1; D is unresolved. The CDR3 length is 11 residues. Germline CDR1 GTSNPN, CDR2 SVGIG (reference sequence). Trimming stripped 4 bases from V and 1 base from J, with 4 bases between. The CDR3 protein is CAWNRNTEAFF. The CDR3 DNA reads TGTGCCTGGAATCGGAACACTGAAGCTTTCTTT. The complete variable domain, with remaining parts taken from reference TRBV30 and TRBJ1-1, reads SQTIHQWPATLVQPVGSPLSLECTVEGTSNPNLYWYRQAAGRGLQLLFYSVGIGQISSEVPQNLSASRPQDRQFILSSKKLLLSDSGFYLCAWNRNTEAFFGQGTRLTVV.

This clone has only a few counts. DNA for the CDR3: TGTGCCAGCAGCTACCCCGGACTAGCTCAGCCCCAGCATTTT. It codes for CASSYPGLAQPQHF. The chain couples TRBV7-9 to TRBJ1-5; D gene uncertain. Deletions cut 4 bases from V and 6 bases from J, with 13 bases between. The CDR3 extends over 14 amino acids. Germline CDR1 SEHNR, CDR2 FQNEAQ (reference sequence).

This clone has just a few counts. The rearrangement uses TRBV19 and TRBJ2-7; tentatively, D is TRBD1 (5 bases). Germline assignment: CDR1 LNHDA and CDR2 SQIVND (reference sequence). This CDR3 has 13 residues. Trimming took off 10 bases at V and 3 bases at J, with 16 bases between the two ends. Here the CDR3 reads CATSQGEGYEQYF. DNA for the CDR3: TGTGCCACCTCCCAGGGTGAAGGCTACGAGCAGTACTTC.